This T cell receptor beta chain was retrieved from a study of T cell responses to AZD1222 COVID-19 vaccine. Study-level results: Unmutated variant regions reportedly attract nearly half of all spike-specific TCRs.

This clone was observed a handful of times. No antigen is known for it. The ends lost 4 bases at V and 4 bases at J; junction bases unmatched: 11. The germline V gene has CDR1 ENHRY and CDR2 SYGVKD. The CDR3 extends over 17 amino acids. The protocol was immunoSEQ multiplex PCR, while the TCRdb copy is restricted to in-frame clones and leaves out a portion. The sample has 200,000 or so clones, just under 90% seen once; the top ten hold 5% to 7.5%. The chain joins TRBV10-3 to TRBJ2-3; 10 bases agree with TRBD2. This TCR came from an adult in good health. The material was peripheral blood, obtained on day 0 of AZD1222 vaccination. The CDR3 sequence: CAISGPGLAGVPDTQYF. CDR3 DNA: TGTGCCATCAGTGGGCCCGGGCTAGCGGGAGTACCAGATACGCAGTATTTT.